The rows below give T cell receptor beta chains drawn from one sample of a study of blood T cell repertoires in COVID-19. Profiled with immunoSEQ multiplex PCR; TCRdb holds only in-frame clones, not every one. The table lists roughly 180,000 clones, less than 90% of them singletons. The material sequenced was peripheral blood. These receptor sequences come from a man aged 70 or older with active or convalescent COVID-19. Both conserved end residues are part of each CDR3. Each record gives: clone size, D gene, V gene, J gene, CDR3 protein, CDR3 DNA. A D gene is named only where the DNA matches it firmly. Size is stated for part of the rows, as once, few or many counts, or as a class when the clone is expanded.

abundance: -; d_gene: TRBD1; v_gene: TRBV4-3; j_gene: TRBJ1-1; CDR3aa: CASSQITGVGNTEAFF; CDR3nt: TGCGCCAGCAGCCAAATCACAGGGGTTGGGAACACTGAAGCTTTCTTT
abundance: -; d_gene: -; v_gene: TRBV6-6; j_gene: TRBJ2-2; CDR3aa: CASSYRRTANTGELFF; CDR3nt: TGTGCCAGCAGTTACAGGAGGACAGCAAACACCGGGGAGCTGTTTTTT
abundance: -; d_gene: TRBD2; v_gene: TRBV6-2/TRBV6-3; j_gene: TRBJ2-3; CDR3aa: CASSYHLADLTDTQYF; CDR3nt: TGTGCCAGCAGTTACCACCTAGCGGACCTCACAGATACGCAGTATTTT
abundance: -; d_gene: TRBD1; v_gene: TRBV5-1; j_gene: TRBJ1-1; CDR3aa: CASTQDREGTEAFF; CDR3nt: TGCGCCAGCACCCAGGACAGGGAGGGGACTGAAGCTTTCTTT
abundance: -; d_gene: TRBD1; v_gene: TRBV27; j_gene: TRBJ2-2; CDR3aa: CASRFTGGTGELFF; CDR3nt: TGTGCCAGCAGGTTTACAGGGGGCACCGGGGAGCTGTTTTTT
abundance: -; d_gene: -; v_gene: TRBV12-3/TRBV12-4; j_gene: TRBJ2-7; CDR3aa: CASSLGPRYEQYF; CDR3nt: TGTGCCAGCAGTTTAGGGCCCCGCTACGAGCAGTACTTC
abundance: -; d_gene: TRBD1; v_gene: TRBV7-2; j_gene: TRBJ1-6; CDR3aa: CATSRDRYNSPLHF; CDR3nt: TGTGCCACGAGCCGGGACAGGTATAATTCACCCCTCCACTTT
abundance: once; d_gene: -; v_gene: TRBV9; j_gene: TRBJ2-2; CDR3aa: CASSVATSVTGELFF; CDR3nt: TGTGCCAGCAGCGTAGCTACTTCCGTCACCGGGGAGCTGTTTTTT
abundance: -; d_gene: TRBD2; v_gene: TRBV5-1; j_gene: TRBJ2-5; CDR3aa: CASKFLAGNQETQYF; CDR3nt: TGCGCCAGCAAGTTTCTAGCGGGTAACCAAGAGACCCAGTACTTC
abundance: -; d_gene: TRBD1; v_gene: TRBV7-2; j_gene: TRBJ2-1; CDR3aa: CASSWGQGPIYNEQFF; CDR3nt: TGTGCCAGCAGCTGGGGACAGGGACCAATATACAATGAGCAGTTCTTC
abundance: -; d_gene: -; v_gene: TRBV28; j_gene: TRBJ2-2; CDR3aa: CASSSRGLRAGELFF; CDR3nt: TGTGCCAGCAGTTCCAGGGGTCTGAGAGCCGGGGAGCTGTTTTTT
abundance: -; d_gene: -; v_gene: TRBV20-1; j_gene: TRBJ2-5; CDR3aa: CSASRSGSGVQETQYF; CDR3nt: TGCAGTGCTAGTCGGAGCGGGTCCGGGGTCCAAGAGACCCAGTACTTC
abundance: once; d_gene: -; v_gene: TRBV9; j_gene: TRBJ2-1; CDR3aa: CASSVGQNWRYNEQFF; CDR3nt: TGTGCCAGCAGCGTCGGACAGAATTGGAGGTACAATGAGCAGTTCTTC
abundance: -; d_gene: TRBD2; v_gene: TRBV6-2/TRBV6-3; j_gene: TRBJ2-1; CDR3aa: CASSYYGSGGNEQFF; CDR3nt: TGTGCCAGCAGTTACTATGGTAGCGGGGGTAATGAGCAGTTCTTC
abundance: once; d_gene: TRBD2; v_gene: TRBV27; j_gene: TRBJ2-7; CDR3aa: CASRFGLAGGPGYEQYF; CDR3nt: TGTGCCAGCAGATTTGGGCTAGCGGGAGGGCCGGGATACGAGCAGTACTTC
abundance: -; d_gene: -; v_gene: TRBV29-1; j_gene: TRBJ2-7; CDR3aa: CSVKEAVGYEQYF; CDR3nt: TGCAGCGTGAAAGAAGCCGTCGGGTACGAGCAGTACTTC
abundance: -; d_gene: -; v_gene: TRBV7-2; j_gene: TRBJ2-5; CDR3aa: CASSLGQKETQYF; CDR3nt: TGTGCCAGCAGCTTAGGACAGAAAGAGACCCAGTACTTC
abundance: -; d_gene: TRBD1; v_gene: TRBV2; j_gene: TRBJ1-2; CDR3aa: CASSAGQTNYGYTF; CDR3nt: TGTGCCAGCAGTGCGGGACAGACTAACTATGGCTACACCTTC
abundance: -; d_gene: -; v_gene: TRBV6-2/TRBV6-3; j_gene: TRBJ2-1; CDR3aa: CASSYPAGEPFF; CDR3nt: TGTGCCAGCAGTTACCCGGCAGGTGAACCTTTCTTC
abundance: -; d_gene: -; v_gene: TRBV2; j_gene: TRBJ1-5; CDR3aa: CASSEGLLIQPQHF; CDR3nt: TGTGCCAGCAGTGAAGGGCTCCTCATCCAGCCCCAGCATTTT
abundance: few; d_gene: TRBD1; v_gene: TRBV3-1/TRBV3-2; j_gene: TRBJ2-7; CDR3aa: CASSQGPSFRDRDYEQYF; CDR3nt: TGTGCCAGCAGCCAAGGCCCCTCCTTCCGGGACAGAGACTACGAGCAGTACTTC
abundance: -; d_gene: TRBD2; v_gene: TRBV9; j_gene: TRBJ2-2; CDR3aa: CASSPSVPGPGRAGELFF; CDR3nt: TGTGCCAGCAGCCCCAGCGTCCCGGGACCGGGGAGGGCCGGGGAGCTGTTTTTT
abundance: -; d_gene: -; v_gene: TRBV28; j_gene: TRBJ2-2; CDR3aa: CASSLRRGTGELFF; CDR3nt: TGTGCCAGCAGTTTACGGCGGGGAACCGGGGAGCTGTTTTTT
abundance: -; d_gene: -; v_gene: TRBV3-1/TRBV3-2; j_gene: TRBJ2-5; CDR3aa: CASSQDPPGMRETQYF; CDR3nt: TGTGCCAGCAGCCAAGATCCGCCAGGGATGAGGGAGACCCAGTACTTC
abundance: few; d_gene: TRBD1; v_gene: TRBV25-1; j_gene: TRBJ2-2; CDR3aa: CASHAGTGVGELFF; CDR3nt: TGTGCCAGCCATGCCGGGACAGGGGTCGGGGAGCTGTTTTTT
abundance: -; d_gene: TRBD2; v_gene: TRBV5-4; j_gene: TRBJ2-2; CDR3aa: CATAGGAPNTGELFF; CDR3nt: TGTGCCACCGCGGGGGGGGCGCCGAACACCGGGGAGCTGTTTTTT
abundance: -; d_gene: -; v_gene: TRBV18; j_gene: TRBJ1-4; CDR3aa: CASSPSDIEPFNEKLFF; CDR3nt: TGTGCCAGCTCACCTTCCGACATTGAGCCTTTTAATGAAAAACTGTTTTTT
abundance: -; d_gene: TRBD1; v_gene: TRBV10-3; j_gene: TRBJ1-2; CDR3aa: CAISESGQGYGYTF; CDR3nt: TGTGCCATCAGTGAGTCTGGACAGGGGTATGGCTACACCTTC
abundance: -; d_gene: TRBD1; v_gene: TRBV23-1; j_gene: TRBJ2-4; CDR3aa: CASSQGQGHIQYF; CDR3nt: TGCGCCAGCAGTCAGGGACAGGGGCACATTCAGTACTTC
abundance: -; d_gene: -; v_gene: TRBV4-1; j_gene: TRBJ2-7; CDR3aa: CASSQVPRSYEQYF; CDR3nt: TGCGCCAGCAGCCAAGTACCCAGATCCTACGAGCAGTACTTC
abundance: -; d_gene: -; v_gene: TRBV2; j_gene: TRBJ1-1; CDR3aa: CASTGDGPEAFF; CDR3nt: TGTGCCAGCACTGGAGATGGCCCTGAAGCTTTCTTT
abundance: -; d_gene: TRBD1; v_gene: TRBV18; j_gene: TRBJ2-1; CDR3aa: CASSPQRTGVSYNEQFF; CDR3nt: TGTGCCAGCTCTCCGCAGCGGACAGGGGTGTCCTACAATGAGCAGTTCTTC
abundance: -; d_gene: -; v_gene: TRBV28; j_gene: TRBJ1-2; CDR3aa: CASSFSAGGYTF; CDR3nt: TGTGCCAGCAGTTTTTCGGCGGGAGGCTACACCTTC
abundance: -; d_gene: TRBD1; v_gene: TRBV13; j_gene: TRBJ2-5; CDR3aa: CASSPGQGLGTQYF; CDR3nt: TGTGCCAGCAGTCCCGGACAGGGGCTGGGGACCCAGTACTTC
abundance: -; d_gene: TRBD1; v_gene: TRBV7-9; j_gene: TRBJ2-7; CDR3aa: CASSLGTGGAGNEQYF; CDR3nt: TGTGCCAGCAGCTTAGGGACAGGGGGCGCGGGGAACGAGCAGTACTTC
abundance: -; d_gene: TRBD1; v_gene: TRBV18; j_gene: TRBJ2-7; CDR3aa: CASSPGTGLSYEQYF; CDR3nt: TGTGCCAGCTCCCCCGGGACAGGGCTTTCCTACGAGCAGTACTTC
abundance: -; d_gene: TRBD2; v_gene: TRBV5-1; j_gene: TRBJ2-7; CDR3aa: CASSSTSGPYEQYF; CDR3nt: TGCGCCAGCAGCTCTACTAGCGGACCCTACGAGCAGTACTTC
abundance: -; d_gene: -; v_gene: TRBV29-1; j_gene: TRBJ2-1; CDR3aa: CSAALGTGGGVGEQFF; CDR3nt: TGCAGCGCCGCCCTGGGTACTGGGGGCGGTGTTGGTGAGCAGTTCTTC
abundance: -; d_gene: -; v_gene: TRBV20-1; j_gene: TRBJ1-5; CDR3aa: CSASNMGNQPQHF; CDR3nt: TGCAGTGCTAGTAACATGGGCAATCAGCCCCAGCATTTT